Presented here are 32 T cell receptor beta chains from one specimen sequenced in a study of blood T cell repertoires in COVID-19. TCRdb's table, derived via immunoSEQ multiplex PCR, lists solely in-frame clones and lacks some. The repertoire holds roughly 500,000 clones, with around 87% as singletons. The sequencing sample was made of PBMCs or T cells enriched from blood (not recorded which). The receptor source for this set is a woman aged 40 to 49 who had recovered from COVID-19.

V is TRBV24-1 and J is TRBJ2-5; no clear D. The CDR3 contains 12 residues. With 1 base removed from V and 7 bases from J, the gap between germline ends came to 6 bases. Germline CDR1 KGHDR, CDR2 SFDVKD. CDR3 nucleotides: TGTGCCACCAGTGATTTAACACGGACCCAGTACTTC. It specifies CATSDLTRTQYF.

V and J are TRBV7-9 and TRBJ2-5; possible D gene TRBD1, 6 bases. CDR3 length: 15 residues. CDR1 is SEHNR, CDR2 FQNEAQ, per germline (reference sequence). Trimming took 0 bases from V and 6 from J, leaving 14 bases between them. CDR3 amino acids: CASSLAQQGRQTQYF. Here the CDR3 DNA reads TGTGCCAGCAGCTTAGCGCAACAGGGACGGCAGACCCAGTACTTC.

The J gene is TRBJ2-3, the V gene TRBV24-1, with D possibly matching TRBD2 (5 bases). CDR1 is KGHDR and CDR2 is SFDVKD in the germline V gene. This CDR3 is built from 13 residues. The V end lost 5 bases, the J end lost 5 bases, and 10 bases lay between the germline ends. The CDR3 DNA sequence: TGTGCCACCAGTGGTGGAGGTGTAGATACGCAGTATTTT. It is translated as CATSGGGVDTQYF.

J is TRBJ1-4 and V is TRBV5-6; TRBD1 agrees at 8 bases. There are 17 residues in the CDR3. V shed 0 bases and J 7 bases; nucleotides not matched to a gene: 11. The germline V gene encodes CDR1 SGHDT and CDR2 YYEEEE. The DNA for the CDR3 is TGTGCCAGCAGCTTGGCCGGTTGGGGACAGGTGGCTGAAAAACTGTTTTTT. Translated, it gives CASSLAGWGQVAEKLFF.

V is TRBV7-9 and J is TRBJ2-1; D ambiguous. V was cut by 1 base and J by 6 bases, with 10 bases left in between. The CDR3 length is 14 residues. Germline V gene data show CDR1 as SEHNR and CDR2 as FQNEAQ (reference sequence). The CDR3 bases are TGTGCCAGCAGCTTAGATTTTGTTAGCAATGAGCAGTTCTTC. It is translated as CASSLDFVSNEQFF.

The CDR3 bases are TGTGCCAGCAGTTTTCAGCCAGGGCGATCCTACGAGCAGTACTTC. It encodes CASSFQPGRSYEQYF. The rearrangement joins TRBV28 to TRBJ2-7; D might be TRBD1 (5 bases). The CDR3 is 15 amino acids. With 3 bases removed from V and 1 base from J, the gap between germline ends came to 13 bases. Germline CDR1 MDHEN, CDR2 SYDVKM.

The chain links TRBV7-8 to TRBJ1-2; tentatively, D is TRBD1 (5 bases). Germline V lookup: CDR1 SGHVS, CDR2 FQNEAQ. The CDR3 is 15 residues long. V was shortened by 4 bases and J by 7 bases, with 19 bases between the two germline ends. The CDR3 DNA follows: TGTGCCAGCAGCTCGACCGGGACTCCAAGTGGTGGCTACACCTTC. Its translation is CASSSTGTPSGGYTF.

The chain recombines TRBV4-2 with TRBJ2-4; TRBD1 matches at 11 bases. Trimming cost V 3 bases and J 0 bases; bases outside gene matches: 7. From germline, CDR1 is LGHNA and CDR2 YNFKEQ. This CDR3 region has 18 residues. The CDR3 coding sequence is TGTGCCAGCAGCCATAGGACAGGGGGCACAGAAGCCAAAAACATTCAGTACTTC. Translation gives CASSHRTGGTEAKNIQYF.

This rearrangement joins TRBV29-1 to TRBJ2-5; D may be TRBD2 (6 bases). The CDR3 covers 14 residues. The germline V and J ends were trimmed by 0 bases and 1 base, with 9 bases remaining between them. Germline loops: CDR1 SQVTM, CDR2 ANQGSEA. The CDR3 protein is CSVEDIAAQETQYF. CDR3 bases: TGCAGCGTTGAAGATATAGCGGCCCAAGAGACCCAGTACTTC.

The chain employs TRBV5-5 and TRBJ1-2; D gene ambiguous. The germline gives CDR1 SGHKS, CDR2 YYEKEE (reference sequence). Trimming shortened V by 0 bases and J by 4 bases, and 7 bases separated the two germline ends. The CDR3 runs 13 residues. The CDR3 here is CASSLDGPYGYTF. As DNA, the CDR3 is TGTGCCAGCAGCTTGGACGGTCCCTATGGCTACACCTTC.

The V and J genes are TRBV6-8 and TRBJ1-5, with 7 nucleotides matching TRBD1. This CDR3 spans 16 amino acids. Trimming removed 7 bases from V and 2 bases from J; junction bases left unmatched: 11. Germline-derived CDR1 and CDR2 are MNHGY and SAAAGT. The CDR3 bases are TGTGCCAGCACCAATCGGAGACAGGGTGGCAATCAGCCCCAGCATTTT. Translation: CASTNRRQGGNQPQHF.

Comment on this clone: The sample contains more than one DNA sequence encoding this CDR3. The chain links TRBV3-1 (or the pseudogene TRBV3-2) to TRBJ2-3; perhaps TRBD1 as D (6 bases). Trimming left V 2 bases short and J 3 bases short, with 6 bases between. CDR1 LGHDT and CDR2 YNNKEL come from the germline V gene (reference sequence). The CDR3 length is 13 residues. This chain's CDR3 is CASSQRGTDTQYF. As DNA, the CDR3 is TGTGCCAGCAGCCAAAGGGGGACAGATACGCAGTATTTT.

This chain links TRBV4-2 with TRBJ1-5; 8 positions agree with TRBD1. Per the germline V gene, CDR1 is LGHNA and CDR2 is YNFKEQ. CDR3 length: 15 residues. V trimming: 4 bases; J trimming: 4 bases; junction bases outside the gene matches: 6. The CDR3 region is CASSLYRGTNQPQHF. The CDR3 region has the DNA TGTGCCAGCAGCCTGTACAGGGGGACTAATCAGCCCCAGCATTTT.

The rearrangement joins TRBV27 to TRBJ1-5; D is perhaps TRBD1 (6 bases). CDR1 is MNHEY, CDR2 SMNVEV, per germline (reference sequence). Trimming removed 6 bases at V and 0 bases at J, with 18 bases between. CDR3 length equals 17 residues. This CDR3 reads CASRWGTDRVSNQPQHF. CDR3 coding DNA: TGTGCCAGCAGATGGGGGACGGACAGAGTTAGCAATCAGCCCCAGCATTTT.

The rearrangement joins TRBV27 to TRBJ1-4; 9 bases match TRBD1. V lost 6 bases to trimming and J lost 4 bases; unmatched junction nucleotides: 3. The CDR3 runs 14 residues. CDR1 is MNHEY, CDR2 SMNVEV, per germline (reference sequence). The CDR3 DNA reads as TGTGCCAGCAGGCCGGACAGGGGTAATGAAAAACTGTTTTTT. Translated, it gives CASRPDRGNEKLFF.

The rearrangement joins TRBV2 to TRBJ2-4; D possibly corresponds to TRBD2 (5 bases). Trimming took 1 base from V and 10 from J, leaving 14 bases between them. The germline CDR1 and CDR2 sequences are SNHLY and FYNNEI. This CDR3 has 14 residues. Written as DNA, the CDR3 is TGTGCCAGCAGTGAAGGGACCTGGGGAGAAATTCAGTACTTC. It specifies CASSEGTWGEIQYF.

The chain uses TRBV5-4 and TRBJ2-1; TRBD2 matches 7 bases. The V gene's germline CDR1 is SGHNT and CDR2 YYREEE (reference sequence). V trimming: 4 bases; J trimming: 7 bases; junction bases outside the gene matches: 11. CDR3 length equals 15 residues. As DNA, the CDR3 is TGTGCCAGCAGCCCTGTGGGGAGGGCCCGGAATGAGCAGTTCTTC. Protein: CASSPVGRARNEQFF.

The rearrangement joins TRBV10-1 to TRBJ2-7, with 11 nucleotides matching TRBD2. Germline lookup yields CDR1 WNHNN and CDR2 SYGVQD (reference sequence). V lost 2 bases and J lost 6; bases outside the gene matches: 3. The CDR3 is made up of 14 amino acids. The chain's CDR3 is CASSELAGGSEQYF. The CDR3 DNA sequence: TGCGCCAGCAGTGAGCTAGCGGGAGGATCCGAGCAGTACTTC.

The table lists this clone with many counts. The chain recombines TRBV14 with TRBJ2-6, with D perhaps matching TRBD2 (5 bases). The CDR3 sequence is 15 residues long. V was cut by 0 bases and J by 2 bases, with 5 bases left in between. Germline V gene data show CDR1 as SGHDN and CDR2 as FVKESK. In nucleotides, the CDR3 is TGTGCCAGCAGCCAAGACGGGACTGGGGCCAACGTCCTGACTTTC. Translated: CASSQDGTGANVLTF.

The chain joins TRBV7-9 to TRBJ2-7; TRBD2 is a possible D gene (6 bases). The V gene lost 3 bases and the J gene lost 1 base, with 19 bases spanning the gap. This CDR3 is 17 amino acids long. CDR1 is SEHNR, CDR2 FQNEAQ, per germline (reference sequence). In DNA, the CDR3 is TGTGCCAGCAGCTTGGGAGGAAGAGGGGCCTTATCCTACGAGCAGTACTTC. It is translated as CASSLGGRGALSYEQYF.

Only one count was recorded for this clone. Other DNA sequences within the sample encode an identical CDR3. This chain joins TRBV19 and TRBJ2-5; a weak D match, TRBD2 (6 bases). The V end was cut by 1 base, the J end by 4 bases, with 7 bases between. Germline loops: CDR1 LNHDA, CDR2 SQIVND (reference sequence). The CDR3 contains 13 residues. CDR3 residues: CASSIVGGETQYF. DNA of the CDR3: TGTGCCAGTAGTATAGTGGGGGGAGAGACCCAGTACTTC.

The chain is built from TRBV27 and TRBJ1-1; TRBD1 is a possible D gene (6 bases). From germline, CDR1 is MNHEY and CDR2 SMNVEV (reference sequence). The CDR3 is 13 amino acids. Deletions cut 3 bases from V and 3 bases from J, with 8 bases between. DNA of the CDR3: TGTGCCAGCAGTTTTCAGGGGCACACTGAAGCTTTCTTT. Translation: CASSFQGHTEAFF.

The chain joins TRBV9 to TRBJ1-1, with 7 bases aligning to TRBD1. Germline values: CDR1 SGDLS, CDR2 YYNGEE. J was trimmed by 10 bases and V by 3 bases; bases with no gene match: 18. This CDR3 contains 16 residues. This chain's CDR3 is CASSGGPGQGVSVAFF. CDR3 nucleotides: TGTGCCAGCAGCGGCGGCCCGGGGCAGGGGGTATCTGTAGCTTTCTTT.

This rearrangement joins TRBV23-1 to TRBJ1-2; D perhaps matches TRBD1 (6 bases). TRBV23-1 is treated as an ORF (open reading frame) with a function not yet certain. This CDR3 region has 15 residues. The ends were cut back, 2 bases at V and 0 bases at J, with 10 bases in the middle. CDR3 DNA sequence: TGCGCCAGCAGTCAAGGACAGCTTGCTAACTATGGCTACACCTTC. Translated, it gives CASSQGQLANYGYTF.

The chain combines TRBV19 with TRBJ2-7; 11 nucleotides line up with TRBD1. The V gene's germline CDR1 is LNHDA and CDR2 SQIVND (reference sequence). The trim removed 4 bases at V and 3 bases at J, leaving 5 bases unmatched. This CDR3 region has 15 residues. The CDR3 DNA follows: TGTGCCAGTAGTACCCGGGACAGGGGGAACTACGAGCAGTACTTC. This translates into CASSTRDRGNYEQYF.

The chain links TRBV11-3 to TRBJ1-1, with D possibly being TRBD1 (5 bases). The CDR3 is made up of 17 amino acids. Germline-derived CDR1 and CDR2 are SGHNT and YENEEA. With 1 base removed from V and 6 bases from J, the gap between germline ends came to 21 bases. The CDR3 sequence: CASSLVSSSIDRAEAFF. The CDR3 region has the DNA TGTGCCAGCAGCTTAGTGTCTTCCTCAATCGACAGAGCTGAAGCTTTCTTT.

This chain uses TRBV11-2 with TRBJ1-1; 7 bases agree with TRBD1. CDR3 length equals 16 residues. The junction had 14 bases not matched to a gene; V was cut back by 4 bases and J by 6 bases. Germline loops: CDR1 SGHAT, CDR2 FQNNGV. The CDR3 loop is CASSYSTGRGRPEAFF. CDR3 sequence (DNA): TGTGCCAGCAGCTACTCGACAGGGAGAGGACGCCCTGAAGCTTTCTTT.

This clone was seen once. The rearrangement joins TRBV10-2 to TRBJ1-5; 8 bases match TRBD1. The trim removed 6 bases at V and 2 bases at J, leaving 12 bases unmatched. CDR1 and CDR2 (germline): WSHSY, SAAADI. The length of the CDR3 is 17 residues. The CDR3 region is CASSGTGLRYGNQPQHF. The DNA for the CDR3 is TGCGCCAGCAGCGGGACAGGCTTGAGGTATGGCAATCAGCCCCAGCATTTT.

Here the CDR3 DNA reads TGTGCCAGCAGCCAGGCTCCGGGACAGTCCTACGAGCAGTACTTC. It encodes CASSQAPGQSYEQYF. The chain has TRBV3-1 (or the pseudogene TRBV3-2) and TRBJ2-7, with TRBD1 matching over 7 bases. Germline CDR1 is LGHDT and CDR2 is YNNKEL (reference sequence). The V gene end was trimmed by 3 bases and the J gene end by 1 base; junction bases not matched to a gene: 6. This CDR3 is 15 amino acids long.

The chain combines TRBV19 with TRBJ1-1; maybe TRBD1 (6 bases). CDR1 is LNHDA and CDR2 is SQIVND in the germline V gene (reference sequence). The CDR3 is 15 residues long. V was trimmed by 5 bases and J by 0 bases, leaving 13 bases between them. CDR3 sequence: CASSPRTVVNTEAFF. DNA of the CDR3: TGTGCCAGTAGTCCCCGGACAGTTGTGAACACTGAAGCTTTCTTT. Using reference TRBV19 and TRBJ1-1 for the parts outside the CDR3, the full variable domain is DGGITQSPKYLFRKEGQNVTLSCEQNLNHDAMYWYRQDPGQGLRLIYYSQIVNDFQKGDIAEGYSVSREKKESFPLTVTSAQKNPTAFYLCASSPRTVVNTEAFFGQGTRLTVV.

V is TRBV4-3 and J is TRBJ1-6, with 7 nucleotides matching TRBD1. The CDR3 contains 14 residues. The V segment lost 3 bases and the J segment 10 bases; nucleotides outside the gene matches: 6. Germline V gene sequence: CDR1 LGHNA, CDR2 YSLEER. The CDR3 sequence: CASSHRDSRSPLHF. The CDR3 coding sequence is TGCGCCAGCAGCCATAGGGACAGTAGGTCACCCCTCCACTTT.

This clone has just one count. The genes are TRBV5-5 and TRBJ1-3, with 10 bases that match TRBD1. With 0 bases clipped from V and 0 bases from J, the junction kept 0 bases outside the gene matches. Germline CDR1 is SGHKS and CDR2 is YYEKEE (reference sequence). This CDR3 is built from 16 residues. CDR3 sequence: CASSLGTGGSGNTIYF. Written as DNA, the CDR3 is TGTGCCAGCAGCTTGGGGACAGGGGGCTCTGGAAACACCATATATTTT.